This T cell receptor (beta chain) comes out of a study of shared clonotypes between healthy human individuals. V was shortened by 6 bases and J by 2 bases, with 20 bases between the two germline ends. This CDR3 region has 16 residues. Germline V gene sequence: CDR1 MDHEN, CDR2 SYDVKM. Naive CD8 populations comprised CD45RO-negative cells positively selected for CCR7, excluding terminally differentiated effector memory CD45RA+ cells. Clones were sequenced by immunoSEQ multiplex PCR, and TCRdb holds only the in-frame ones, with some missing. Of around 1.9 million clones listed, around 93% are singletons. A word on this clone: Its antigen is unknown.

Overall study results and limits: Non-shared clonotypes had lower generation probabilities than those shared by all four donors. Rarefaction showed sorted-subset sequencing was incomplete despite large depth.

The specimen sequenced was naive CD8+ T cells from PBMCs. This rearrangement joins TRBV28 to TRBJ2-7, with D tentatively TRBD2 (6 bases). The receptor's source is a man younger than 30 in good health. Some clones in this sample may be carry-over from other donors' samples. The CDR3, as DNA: TGTGCCAGCAGCTCCCGGGACTGGACGGGTACCTACGAGCAGTACTTC. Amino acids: CASSSRDWTGTYEQYF.